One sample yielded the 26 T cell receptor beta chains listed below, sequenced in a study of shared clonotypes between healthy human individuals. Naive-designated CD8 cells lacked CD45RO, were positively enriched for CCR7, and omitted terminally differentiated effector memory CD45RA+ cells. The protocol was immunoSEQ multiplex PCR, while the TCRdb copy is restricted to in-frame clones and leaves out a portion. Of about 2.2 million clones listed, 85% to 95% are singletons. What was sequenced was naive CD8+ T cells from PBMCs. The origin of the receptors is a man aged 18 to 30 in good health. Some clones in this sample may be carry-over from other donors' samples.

The CDR3 coding sequence is TGTGCCAGCGGTCACGGTGGCGGAGCTTTCTTT. Amino acids: CASGHGGGAFF. J is TRBJ1-1 and V is TRBV28; D uncertain. Trimming pared 8 bases from V and 10 bases from J, leaving 14 bases between. Per the germline V gene, CDR1 is MDHEN and CDR2 is SYDVKM. The CDR3 covers 11 residues.

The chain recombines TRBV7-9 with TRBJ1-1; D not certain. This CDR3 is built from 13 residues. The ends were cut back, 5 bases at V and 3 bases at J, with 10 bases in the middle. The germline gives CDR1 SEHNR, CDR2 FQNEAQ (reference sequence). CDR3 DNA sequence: TGTGCCAGCAGCCCGGTCGGTCACACTGAAGCTTTCTTT. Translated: CASSPVGHTEAFF.

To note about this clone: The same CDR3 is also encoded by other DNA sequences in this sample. CDR3 in DNA: TGTGCCAGTAGTATAGGGACCTACACTGAAGCTTTCTTT. This translates into CASSIGTYTEAFF. The gene calls are TRBV19 and TRBJ1-1; D is unresolved. CDR1 and CDR2 (germline): LNHDA, SQIVND (reference sequence). The V and J ends lost 1 base and 3 bases respectively, with 6 bases between them. CDR3 length equals 13 residues.

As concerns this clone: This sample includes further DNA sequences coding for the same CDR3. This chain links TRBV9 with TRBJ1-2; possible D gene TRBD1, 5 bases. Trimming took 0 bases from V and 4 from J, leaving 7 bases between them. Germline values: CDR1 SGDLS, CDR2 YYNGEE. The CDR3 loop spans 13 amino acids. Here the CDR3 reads CASSVGGIYGYTF. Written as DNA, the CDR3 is TGTGCCAGCAGCGTAGGGGGGATCTATGGCTACACCTTC.

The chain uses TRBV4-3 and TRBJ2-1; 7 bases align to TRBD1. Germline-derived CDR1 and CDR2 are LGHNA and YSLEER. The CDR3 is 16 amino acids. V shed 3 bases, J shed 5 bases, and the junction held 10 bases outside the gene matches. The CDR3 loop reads CASSQIWGQQNNEQFF. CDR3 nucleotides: TGCGCCAGCAGCCAGATCTGGGGACAGCAGAACAATGAGCAGTTCTTC.

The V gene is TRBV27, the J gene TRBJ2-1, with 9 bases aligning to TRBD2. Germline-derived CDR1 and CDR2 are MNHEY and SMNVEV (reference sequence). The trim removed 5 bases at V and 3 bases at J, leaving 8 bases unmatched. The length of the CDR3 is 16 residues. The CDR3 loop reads CASSTGSGGDYNEQFF. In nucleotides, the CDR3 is TGTGCCAGCAGTACAGGTAGCGGGGGAGACTACAATGAGCAGTTCTTC.

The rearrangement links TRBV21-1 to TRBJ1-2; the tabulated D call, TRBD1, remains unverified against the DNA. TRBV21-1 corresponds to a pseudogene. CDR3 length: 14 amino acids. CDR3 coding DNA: TGTGCCAGCAGCAAATACGGCAGGGGTTATGGCTACACCTTC. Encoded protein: CASSKYGRGYGYTF.

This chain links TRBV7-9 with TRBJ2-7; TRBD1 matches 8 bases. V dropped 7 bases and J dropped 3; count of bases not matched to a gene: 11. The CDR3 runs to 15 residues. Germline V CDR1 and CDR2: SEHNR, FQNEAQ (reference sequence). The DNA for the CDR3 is TGTGCCAGCATCACTGGACCGGGACAGGACTACGAGCAGTACTTC. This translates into CASITGPGQDYEQYF.

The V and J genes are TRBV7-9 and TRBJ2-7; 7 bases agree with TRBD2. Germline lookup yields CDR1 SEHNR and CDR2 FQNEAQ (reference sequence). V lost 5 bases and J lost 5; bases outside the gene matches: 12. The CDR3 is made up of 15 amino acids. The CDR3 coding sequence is TGTGCCAGCAGCCCAATCCTCTCGGGGAGGGACGAGCAGTACTTC. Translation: CASSPILSGRDEQYF. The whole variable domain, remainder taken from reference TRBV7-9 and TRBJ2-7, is DTGVSQNPRHKITKRGQNVTFRCDPISEHNRLYWYRQTLGQGPEFLTYFQNEAQLEKSRLLSDRFSAERPKGSFSTLEIQRTEQGDSAMYLCASSPILSGRDEQYFGPGTRLTVT.

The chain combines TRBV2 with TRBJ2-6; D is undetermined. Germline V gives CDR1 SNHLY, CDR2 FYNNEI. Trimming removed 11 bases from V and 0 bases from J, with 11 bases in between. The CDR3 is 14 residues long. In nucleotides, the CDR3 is TGTGCCGTTGACCCGCTCTCTGGGGCCAACGTCCTGACTTTC. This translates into CAVDPLSGANVLTF.

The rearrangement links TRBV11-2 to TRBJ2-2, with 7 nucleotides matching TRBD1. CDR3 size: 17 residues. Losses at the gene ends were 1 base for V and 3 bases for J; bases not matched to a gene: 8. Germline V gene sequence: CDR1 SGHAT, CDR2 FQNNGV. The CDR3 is CASSLVVTGYYTGELFF. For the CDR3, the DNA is TGTGCCAGCAGCTTAGTGGTGACAGGGTATTACACCGGGGAGCTGTTTTTT.

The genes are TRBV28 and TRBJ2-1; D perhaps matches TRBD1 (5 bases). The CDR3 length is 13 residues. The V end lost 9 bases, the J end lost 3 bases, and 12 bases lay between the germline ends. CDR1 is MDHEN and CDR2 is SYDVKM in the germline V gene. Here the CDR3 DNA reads TGTGCCAGTAGAACAGGCTTCTACAATGAGCAGTTCTTC. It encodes CASRTGFYNEQFF.

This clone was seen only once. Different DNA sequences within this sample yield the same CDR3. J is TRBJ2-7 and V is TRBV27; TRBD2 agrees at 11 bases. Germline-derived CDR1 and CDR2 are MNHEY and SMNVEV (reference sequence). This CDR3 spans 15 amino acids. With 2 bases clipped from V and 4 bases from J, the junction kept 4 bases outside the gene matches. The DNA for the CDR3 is TGTGCCAGCAGTTTAGGGGGACTAGCGGTTTACGAGCAGTACTTC. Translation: CASSLGGLAVYEQYF.

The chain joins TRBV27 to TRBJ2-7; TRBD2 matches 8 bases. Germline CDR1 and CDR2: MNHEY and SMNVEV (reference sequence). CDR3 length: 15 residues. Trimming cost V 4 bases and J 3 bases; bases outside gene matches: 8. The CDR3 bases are TGTGCCAGCAGTTCCTCGGGGGGGGCGGGCTACGAGCAGTACTTC. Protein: CASSSSGGAGYEQYF.

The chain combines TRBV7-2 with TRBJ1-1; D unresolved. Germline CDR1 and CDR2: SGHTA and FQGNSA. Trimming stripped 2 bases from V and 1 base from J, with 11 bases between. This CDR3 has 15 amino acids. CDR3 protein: CASSLRRVANTEAFF. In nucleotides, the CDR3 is TGTGCCAGCAGCTTACGCCGAGTGGCGAACACTGAAGCTTTCTTT.

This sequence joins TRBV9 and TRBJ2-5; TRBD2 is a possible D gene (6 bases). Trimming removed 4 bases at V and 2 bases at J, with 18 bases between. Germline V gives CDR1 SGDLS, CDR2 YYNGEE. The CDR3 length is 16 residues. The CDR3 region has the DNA TGTGCCAGCAGCTCCGGGCAGCGGGTAGTACAAGAGACCCAGTACTTC. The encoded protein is CASSSGQRVVQETQYF.

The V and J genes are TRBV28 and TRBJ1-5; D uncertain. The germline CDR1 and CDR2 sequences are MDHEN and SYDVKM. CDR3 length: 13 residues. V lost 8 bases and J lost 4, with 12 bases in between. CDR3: CASSERLNQPQHF. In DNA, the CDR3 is TGTGCCAGCTCAGAAAGACTTAATCAGCCCCAGCATTTT. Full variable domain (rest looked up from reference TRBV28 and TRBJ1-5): DVKVTQSSRYLVKRTGEKVFLECVQDMDHENMFWYRQDPGLGLRLIYFSYDVKMKEKGDIPEGYSVSREKKERFSLILESASTNQTSMYLCASSERLNQPQHFGDGTRLSIL.

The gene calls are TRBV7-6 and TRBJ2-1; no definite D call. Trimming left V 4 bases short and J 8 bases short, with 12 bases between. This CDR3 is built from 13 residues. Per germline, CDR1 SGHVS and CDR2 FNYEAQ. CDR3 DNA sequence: TGTGCCAGCAGCTCCGGCTATGGGGATGAGCAGTTCTTC. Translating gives CASSSGYGDEQFF.

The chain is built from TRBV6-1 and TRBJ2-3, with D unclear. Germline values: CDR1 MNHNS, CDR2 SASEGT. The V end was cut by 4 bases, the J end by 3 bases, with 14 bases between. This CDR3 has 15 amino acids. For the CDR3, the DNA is TGTGCCAGCAGTGTGTTAAGAGTCAAAACAGATACGCAGTATTTT. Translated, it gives CASSVLRVKTDTQYF.

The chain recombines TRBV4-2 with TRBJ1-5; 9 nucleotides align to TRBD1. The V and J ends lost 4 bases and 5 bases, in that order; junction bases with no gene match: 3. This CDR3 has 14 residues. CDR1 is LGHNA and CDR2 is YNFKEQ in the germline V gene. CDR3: CASSPRTGDQPQHF. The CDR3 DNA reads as TGTGCCAGCAGCCCCAGGACAGGGGATCAGCCCCAGCATTTT.

The CDR3 DNA sequence: TGTGCCAGCAGTGACTACACCAATCAGCCCCAGCATTTT. Translated, it gives CASSDYTNQPQHF. The chain uses TRBV27 and TRBJ1-5; D not resolved. V gave up 5 bases and J gave up 3 bases, with 8 bases separating them. Per the germline V gene, CDR1 is MNHEY and CDR2 is SMNVEV (reference sequence). The CDR3 spans 13 residues.

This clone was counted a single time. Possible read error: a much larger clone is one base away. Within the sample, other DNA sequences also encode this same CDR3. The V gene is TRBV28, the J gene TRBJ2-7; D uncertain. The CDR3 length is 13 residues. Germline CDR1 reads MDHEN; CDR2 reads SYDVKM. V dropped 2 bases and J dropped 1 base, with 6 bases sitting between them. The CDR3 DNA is TGTGCCAGCAGTTTAGGCAGTTCCTACGAGCAGTACTTC. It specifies CASSLGSSYEQYF.

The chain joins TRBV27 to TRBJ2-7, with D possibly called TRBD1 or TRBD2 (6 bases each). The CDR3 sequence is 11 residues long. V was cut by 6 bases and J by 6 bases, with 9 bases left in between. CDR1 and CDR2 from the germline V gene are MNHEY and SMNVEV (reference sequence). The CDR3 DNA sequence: TGTGCCAGCAGCCGGGGGCTCGAGCAGTACTTC. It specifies CASSRGLEQYF.

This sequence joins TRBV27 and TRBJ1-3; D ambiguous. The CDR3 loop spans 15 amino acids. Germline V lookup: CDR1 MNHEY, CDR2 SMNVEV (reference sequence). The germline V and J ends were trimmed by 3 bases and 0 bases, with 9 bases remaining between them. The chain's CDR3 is CASSFTPNSGNTIYF. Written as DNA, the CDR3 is TGTGCCAGCAGTTTCACCCCCAACTCTGGAAACACCATATATTTT.

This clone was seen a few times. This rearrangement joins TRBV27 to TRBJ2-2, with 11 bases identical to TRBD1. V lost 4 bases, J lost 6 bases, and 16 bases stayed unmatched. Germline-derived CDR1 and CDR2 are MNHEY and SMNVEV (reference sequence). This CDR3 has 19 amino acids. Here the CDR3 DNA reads TGTGCCAGCAGTTCCTCGGTGAATTGGGACAGGGGGGTACCCGGGGAGCTGTTTTTT. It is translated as CASSSSVNWDRGVPGELFF.

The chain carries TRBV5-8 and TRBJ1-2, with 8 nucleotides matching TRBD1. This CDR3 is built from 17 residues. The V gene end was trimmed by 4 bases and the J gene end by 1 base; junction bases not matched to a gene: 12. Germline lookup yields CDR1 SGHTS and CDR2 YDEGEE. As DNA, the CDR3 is TGTGCCAGCAGCCCGTGGCAGGGGGCGAGCGGTAACTATGGCTACACCTTC. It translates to CASSPWQGASGNYGYTF. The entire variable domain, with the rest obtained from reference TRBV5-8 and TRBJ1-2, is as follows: EAGVTQSPTHLIKTRGQQATLRCSPISGHTSVYWYQQALGLGLQFLLWYDEGEERNRGNFPPRFSGRQFPNYSSELNVNALELEDSALYLCASSPWQGASGNYGYTFGSGTRLTVV.